The rows below give T cell receptor beta chains drawn from one sample of a study of PD-1 blockade in classical Hodgkin lymphoma. Measured with immunoSEQ multiplex PCR; TCRdb has only the in-frame clones, and not every one. The table shows under 95,000 clones, with about nine tenths occurring only once. This specimen was peripheral blood mononuclear cells (PBMCs), taken before the second cycle of nivolumab. The receptors shown here come from a human donor with classical Hodgkin lymphoma. CDR3s include the opening cysteine and the closing phenylalanine or tryptophan. The order of the fields is V gene, clone size, J gene, D gene, CDR3 DNA, CDR3 protein. D genes are given only for firm matches. Some rows have no size entry. The others give once, few or many, or a class for an expanded clone.

>TRBV6-5|.|TRBJ2-3|.
TGTGCCAGCAGTTACGATCACAGTAGCACAGATACGCAGTATTTT
CASSYDHSSTDTQYF
>TRBV6-5|.|TRBJ1-1|.
TGTGCCAGCAGTTACTCCGGGGGCGGGTACACTGAAGCTTTCTTT
CASSYSGGGYTEAFF
>TRBV11-2|.|TRBJ2-3|.
TGTGCCAGCAGCTCCAGTGGGGGGACTAGCACAGATACGCAGTATTTT
CASSSSGGTSTDTQYF
>TRBV21-1|once|TRBJ2-3|.
TGTGCCAGCAGCATCGGCGGACTCACAGATACGCAGTATTTT
CASSIGGLTDTQYF
>TRBV11-2|.|TRBJ1-1|.
TGTGCCAGCAGCTTAGGGACGGGGGTTACTGAAGCTTTCTTT
CASSLGTGVTEAFF
>TRBV7-9|once|TRBJ2-5|TRBD1
TGTGCCAGCAGCCCTGGACAGGCCTGGGAGACCCAGTACTTC
CASSPGQAWETQYF
>TRBV28|.|TRBJ2-5|TRBD1
TGTGCCAGTAGGACAGGGATTCCTCCTGCCTTCCAAGAGACCCAGTACTTC
CASRTGIPPAFQETQYF
>TRBV6-1|.|TRBJ2-7|TRBD1
TGTGCCAGCAGTCAACAGGGGTCCTCCTACGAGCAGTACTTC
CASSQQGSSYEQYF
>TRBV25-1|.|TRBJ2-5|.
TGTGCCAGCCGTAGACCAGGGCACCAAGAGACCCAGTACTTC
CASRRPGHQETQYF
>TRBV27|.|TRBJ2-7|.
TGTGCCAGCAGGAGACCGTATTCGGGCGAGCAGTACTTC
CASRRPYSGEQYF
>TRBV28|once|TRBJ2-2|.
TGTGCCAGCAGCCCCCCCGGTGGGGCCGGGGAGCTGTTTTTT
CASSPPGGAGELFF
>TRBV30|.|TRBJ2-7|TRBD1
TGTGCCTGGGGGACAGTGAGCTCCTACGAGCAGTACTTC
CAWGTVSSYEQYF
>TRBV6-6|.|TRBJ2-7|TRBD1
TGTGCCAGCCGCCGGGACAGAAGATACGAGCAGTACTTC
CASRRDRRYEQYF
>TRBV5-6|.|TRBJ1-4|.
TGTGCCAGCAGCATCGACAGGTCACGGGTTGAAAAACTGTTTTTT
CASSIDRSRVEKLFF
>TRBV30|.|TRBJ2-2|.
TGTGCCTGGAGTGAACTGGGCCGCAACACCGGGGAGCTGTTTTTT
CAWSELGRNTGELFF
>TRBV28|.|TRBJ2-5|TRBD2
TGTGCCAGCAGCCGACTAGCGGGAGTCCAAGAGACCCAGTACTTC
CASSRLAGVQETQYF
>TRBV5-4|.|TRBJ2-7|.
TGTGCCAGCAGCTTGCCGGGTGCAGGGGCCTACGAGCAGTACTTC
CASSLPGAGAYEQYF
>TRBV4-1|few|TRBJ1-4|.
TGCGCCAGCAGCCAACCCTATGAAAAACTGTTTTTT
CASSQPYEKLFF
>TRBV5-4|.|TRBJ2-7|.
TGTGCCACCCCTCAGGGGGGGGGAACCTACGAGCAGTACTTC
CATPQGGGTYEQYF
>TRBV27|.|TRBJ1-1|TRBD1
TGTGCCAGCAGTTTGGGACAGTTCTTCATGAACACTGAAGCTTTCTTT
CASSLGQFFMNTEAFF
>TRBV5-1|once|TRBJ2-5|.
TGCGCCAGCAGCTTCCGCCAAGAGACCCAGTACTTC
CASSFRQETQYF
>TRBV27|.|TRBJ2-2|.
TGTGCCAGCAGTACCCCGCTGGGGAGCACCGGGGAGCTGTTTTTT
CASSTPLGSTGELFF
>TRBV7-2|.|TRBJ2-7|TRBD2
TGTGCCAGCAGCTTAGACGGCGGGAGTAGCACCTACGAGCAGTACTTC
CASSLDGGSSTYEQYF
>TRBV27|.|TRBJ2-3|TRBD2
TGTGCCAGCAGTCGGACTAGCGGGACAACAGATACGCAGTATTTT
CASSRTSGTTDTQYF
>TRBV5-4|.|TRBJ2-3|.
TGTGCCAGCAGCTCCGACCCCACTAGCACAGATACGCAGTATTTT
CASSSDPTSTDTQYF
>TRBV29-1|.|TRBJ2-7|.
TGCAGCGTTGGGGCCCGGGGTACACTCGCCTCCTACGAGCAGTACTTC
CSVGARGTLASYEQYF
>TRBV10-3|.|TRBJ2-5|.
TGTGCCATCAGTGAGTCGAAAGTGAGGGCCGTAGAGACCCAGTACTTC
CAISESKVRAVETQYF
>TRBV28|.|TRBJ1-4|TRBD1
TGTGCCAGCAGTGTACAGGGGGATGAAAAACTGTTTTTT
CASSVQGDEKLFF
>TRBV9|once|TRBJ2-7|TRBD2
TGTGCCAGCAGCGTAGGCGGGACTAGCGCCTACGAGCAGTACTTC
CASSVGGTSAYEQYF
>TRBV29-1|.|TRBJ2-4|TRBD1
TGCAGCGTTGTGGGGACAGTGGACAAAAACATTCAGTACTTC
CSVVGTVDKNIQYF
>TRBV21-1|.|TRBJ1-2|.
TGTGCCAGCAGCAAAGGAGAAAGGGGGGCGTATGGCTACACCTTC
CASSKGERGAYGYTF
>TRBV10-3|.|TRBJ1-5|.
TGTGCCATCAACGGGGAGAATAGCAATCAGCCCCAGCATTTT
CAINGENSNQPQHF
>TRBV10-3|.|TRBJ1-1|.
TGTGCCATCTTGGGACGGTTGAACACTGAAGCTTTCTTT
CAILGRLNTEAFF
>TRBV19|.|TRBJ1-4|TRBD1
TGTGCCAGTAGTATCTCCAGGGGGCGCGAAAAACTGTTTTTT
CASSISRGREKLFF
>TRBV19|.|TRBJ2-7|.
TGTGCCAGTAGTAGGGCCAGGGATTTCTACGAGCAGTACTTC
CASSRARDFYEQYF
>TRBV6-4|.|TRBJ1-2|TRBD1
TGTGCCAGCAGTGACATTCGGGATAGGGGGCTTCTAAGGCGAGCTAACTATGGCTACACCTTC
CASSDIRDRGLLRRANYGYTF